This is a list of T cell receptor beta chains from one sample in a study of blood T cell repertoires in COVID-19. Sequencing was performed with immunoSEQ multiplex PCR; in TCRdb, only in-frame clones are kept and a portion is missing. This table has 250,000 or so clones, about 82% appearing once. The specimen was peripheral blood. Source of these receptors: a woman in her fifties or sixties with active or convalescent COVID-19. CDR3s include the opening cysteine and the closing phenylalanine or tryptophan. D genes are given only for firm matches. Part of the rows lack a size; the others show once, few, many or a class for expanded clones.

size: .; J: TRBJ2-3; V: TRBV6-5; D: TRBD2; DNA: TGTGCCAGCAGCGGACTAGCAGACGTCACAGATACGCAGTATTTT; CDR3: CASSGLADVTDTQYF
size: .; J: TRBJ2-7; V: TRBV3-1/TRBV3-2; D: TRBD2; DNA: TGTGCCAGCAGCCAAGAGAAGTCGGGACTAAGCGGCTACGAGCAGTACTTC; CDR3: CASSQEKSGLSGYEQYF
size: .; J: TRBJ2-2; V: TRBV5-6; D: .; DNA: TGTGCCAGCAGGAAAAGACTCCAAGCCGGGGAGCTGTTTTTT; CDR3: CASRKRLQAGELFF
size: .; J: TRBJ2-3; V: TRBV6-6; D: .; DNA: TGTGCCAGCAGGGGCCCTTCTAGCACAGATACGCAGTATTTT; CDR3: CASRGPSSTDTQYF
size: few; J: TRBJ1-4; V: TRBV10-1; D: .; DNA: TGCGCCAGCAGTGACCCCGGGTCACCCGAAAAACTGTTTTTT; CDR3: CASSDPGSPEKLFF
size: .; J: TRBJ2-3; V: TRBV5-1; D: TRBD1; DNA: TGCGCCAGCAGCTCCCTTGGACAGGGAAGCACAGATACGCAGTATTTT; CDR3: CASSSLGQGSTDTQYF
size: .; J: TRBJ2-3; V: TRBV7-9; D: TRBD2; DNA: TGTGCCAGCAGCTCCCTTGCGGGAGTAAACCCAGATACGCAGTATTTT; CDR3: CASSSLAGVNPDTQYF
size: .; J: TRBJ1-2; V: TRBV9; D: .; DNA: TGTGCCAGCAGCGTAGCTACGGGACACCAGGGAGCACCTGATGGCTACACCTTC; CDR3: CASSVATGHQGAPDGYTF
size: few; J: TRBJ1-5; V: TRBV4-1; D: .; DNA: TGCGCCAGCAGCCAGCCAGGATGGAATCAGCCCCAGCATTTT; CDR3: CASSQPGWNQPQHF
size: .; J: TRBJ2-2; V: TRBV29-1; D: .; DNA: TGCAGCGCCCGAGCGGGTTCGAACACCGGGGAGCTGTTTTTT; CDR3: CSARAGSNTGELFF
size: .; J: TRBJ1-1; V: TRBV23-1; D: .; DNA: TGCGCCAGCACCTCTGACAGTCGGGGGAGGAACACTGAAGCTTTCTTT; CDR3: CASTSDSRGRNTEAFF
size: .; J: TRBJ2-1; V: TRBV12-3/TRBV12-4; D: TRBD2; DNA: TGTGCCAGCAGCACTATACTAGCGAATGAGCAGTTCTTC; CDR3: CASSTILANEQFF
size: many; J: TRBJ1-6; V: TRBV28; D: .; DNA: TGTGCCAGCAGTTTACCAGGGGCCTACTCACCCCTCCACTTT; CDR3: CASSLPGAYSPLHF
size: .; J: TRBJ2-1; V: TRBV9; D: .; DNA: TGTGCCAGCAGCCCTAAGGCACTAAACAATGAGCAGTTCTTC; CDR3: CASSPKALNNEQFF
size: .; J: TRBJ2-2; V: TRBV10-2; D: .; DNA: TGCGCCAGCAGTCTACCGGGACGGAGGGTTACCGGGGAGCTGTTTTTT; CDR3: CASSLPGRRVTGELFF
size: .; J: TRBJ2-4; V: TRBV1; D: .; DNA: TGCACCAGCAGCCAAGATATGCCGGAGGCCAAAAACATTCAGTACTTC; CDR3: CTSSQDMPEAKNIQYF
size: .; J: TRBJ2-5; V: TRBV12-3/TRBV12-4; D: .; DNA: TGTGCCAGCAGCTCCGGGATACAAGAGACCCAGTACTTC; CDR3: CASSSGIQETQYF
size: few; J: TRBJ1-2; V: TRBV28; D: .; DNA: TGTGCCAGCAGTTTAATAGACTATGGCTACACCTTC; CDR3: CASSLIDYGYTF
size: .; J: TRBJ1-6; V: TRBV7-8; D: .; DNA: TGTGCCAGCAGCTCGAATACAGGGTACAATTCACCCCTCCACTTT; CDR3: CASSSNTGYNSPLHF
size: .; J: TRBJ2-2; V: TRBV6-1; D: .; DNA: TGTGCCAGCAGTGAGAGTATCGGGGAGCTGTTTTTT; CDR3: CASSESIGELFF
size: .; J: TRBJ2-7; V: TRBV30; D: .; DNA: TGTGCCTGGGACCTGGGGGGTTCGGCCTACGAGCAGTACTTC; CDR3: CAWDLGGSAYEQYF
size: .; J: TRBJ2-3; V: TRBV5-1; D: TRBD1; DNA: TGCGCCAGCAGCTCCGGGACAGCGAGTACCACAGATACGCAGTATTTT; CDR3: CASSSGTASTTDTQYF